Listed below are T cell receptor beta chains from one sample, sequenced in a study of tumor and adjacent non-tumor tissue in lung cancer. Using its own MiXCR run on the multiplex PCR reads, TCRdb lists one record per CDR3 protein. The sample has fewer than 120,000 distinct CDR3 sequences, 84% seen once; the top ten hold approximately 24%. Sequencing input: lung tumor tissue. The receptors here all came from a man aged 70 or older with non-small cell lung cancer. The CDR3 runs from the conserved cysteine through the conserved F or W. A D gene is named only where the DNA matches it firmly. The listing skips clone size in some rows; elsewhere it reads once, few, many or a size class.

clone_size	j_call	cdr3_length	d_call	v_call	cdr3_aa	cdr3_nt
.	TRBJ2-5	13	.	TRBV4-2	CASSVRSGEIQYF	TGTGCCAGCAGCGTGCGATCGGGGGAGATCCAGTACTTC
.	TRBJ1-4	16	TRBD1	TRBV6-1	CASGHATGGLGKKLFF	TGTGCCAGCGGTCATGCGACAGGGGGCTTAGGTAAAAAACTGTTTTTT
many	TRBJ2-1	15	.	TRBV18	CASSPGPSSYNEQFF	TGTGCCAGCTCACCGGGACCAAGCTCCTACAATGAGCAGTTCTTC
.	TRBJ1-6	14	.	TRBV10-3	CAINIQRPNSPLHF	TGTGCCATCAATATACAGAGACCTAATTCACCCCTCCACTTT
.	TRBJ1-4	13	.	TRBV10-3	CAISIYRAGKLFF	TGTGCCATCAGCATCTACAGGGCCGGAAAACTGTTTTTT
.	TRBJ1-3	17	TRBD1	TRBV7-2	CPSSPTGVLPTGNTIYF	TGTCCCAGCAGTCCCACAGGGGTCTTACCGACTGGAAACACCATATATTTT
.	TRBJ1-2	11	.	TRBV12-3/TRBV12-4	CASTLGDDYTF	TGCGCCAGTACCCTGGGAGATGACTACACCTTC
few	TRBJ2-1	15	.	TRBV10-3	CVISEYRDSYNEQFF	TGTGTCATCAGTGAGTACCGGGACTCCTATAATGAGCAGTTCTTC
.	TRBJ1-6	14	.	TRBV6-6	CASSRPEVNSPFHF	TGTGCCAGCAGCCGTCCAGAGGTTAATTCACCCTTCCACTTT
.	TRBJ2-5	15	.	TRBV11-2	CASSPVGLVLETQYF	TGTGCCAGCAGCCCCGTCGGGCTAGTCCTAGAAACCCAGTACTTC
.	TRBJ2-3	16	TRBD2	TRBV20-1	CSAPRASGGPTNTQYF	TGCAGTGCTCCCCGGGCTAGCGGGGGCCCCACAAATACGCAGTATTTT
medium-sized	TRBJ1-2	14	.	TRBV6-5	CASSYSPPAESYTF	TGTGCCAGCAGTTACTCTCCCCCCGCGGAAAGCTACACCTTC
once	TRBJ2-2	16	TRBD2	TRBV5-4	CTSGQSGRADTGELFF	TGTACCAGCGGCCAGAGCGGGAGGGCCGACACCGGGGAGCTGTTTTTT
many	TRBJ2-1	15	.	TRBV11-2	CASSRAAASYNEQFF	TGTGCCAGCAGCCGAGCGGCGGCCTCCTACAATGAGCAGTTCTTC
.	TRBJ1-4	20	.	TRBV14	CASSLTRWSGPRGANDKLFF	TGTGCCAGCAGCCTAACTCGGTGGTCAGGGCCCAGGGGAGCTAATGATAAACTGTTTTTC
.	TRBJ2-7	15	.	TRBV28	CASSFSEGTPYEQYF	TGTGCCAGCAGTTTCTCAGAGGGGACCCCCTACGAGCAATACTTC
.	TRBJ2-7	13	.	TRBV5-4	CAGSLLVAREHYF	TGTGCCGGCAGCCTTCTGGTGGCAAGGGAGCATTACTTC
.	TRBJ2-3	13	.	TRBV5-4	CASSLQSPDTQYF	TGTGCCAGCAGTTTACAGAGTCCAGATACGCAGTACTTT
.	TRBJ2-3	15	.	TRBV6-6	CASSYVAGGTDTQKF	.
once	TRBJ2-3	16	TRBD2	TRBV7-2	CASSLSGAGGQDTQYF	TGTGCCAGCAGCCTCAGTGGGGCGGGGGGGCAAGATACGCAGTATTTT
many	TRBJ1-1	15	.	TRBV20-1	CSARAEEDRAGEAFF	TGCAGTGCTAGGGCCGAGGAAGACAGAGCGGGCGAAGCTTTCTTT
.	TRBJ2-7	13	TRBD2	TRBV20-1	CSASQREQGEQYF	TGCAGTGCCAGTCAGCGGGAGCAGGGAGAGCAGTACTTC
.	TRBJ1-5	14	TRBD1	TRBV6-2/TRBV6-3	CASQGAACNQPQHF	TGTGCCAGTCAGGGGGCTGCATGTAATCAGCCCCAGCATTTT
.	TRBJ2-1	15	.	TRBV4-1	CANSNPRSSYNEQFF	TGCGCCAACAGCAACCCCAGGAGCTCCTACAATGAGCAGTTCTTC
many	TRBJ1-2	12	.	TRBV29-1	CSVDEGYYGYTF	TGCAGCGTTGATGAGGGCTACTATGGCTACACCTTC
.	TRBJ1-2	13	.	TRBV12-3/TRBV12-4	CASSTSENYGYTF	TGTGCCAGTAGTACGTCTGAGAACTATGGCTACACCTTC
.	TRBJ1-1	14	.	TRBV29-1	CSVLDGGRDTEPFF	TGCAGCGTTCTCGACGGGGGCAGGGACACTGAACCTTTCTTT
once	TRBJ2-4	13	TRBD1	TRBV28	CGSSPQGTNNQYF	TGTGGCAGCAGTCCACAGGGGACAAACAATCAGTACTTC